This T cell receptor beta chain was recovered during a study of shared clonotypes between healthy human individuals. On the study more broadly: For every donor, three CD4 naive, three CD4 memory, two CD8 naive and one CD8 memory plates were used. General study findings and limits: Naive subsets usually exceeded memory subsets in estimated richness.

Generated by immunoSEQ multiplex PCR, the TCRdb table keeps only in-frame clones and is missing some. Of some 2 million clones listed, around 96% are singletons. The naive CD8 population came from CD45RO-negative cells selected for CCR7, without terminally differentiated effector memory CD45RA+ cells. Donors were healthy HIV-negative adults without recently reported acute infections or vaccinations. Notes on this clone: Its matching antigen is unknown.

Between the trimmed V and J ends, which lost 5 bases and 4 bases, there was a span of 19 bases. The CDR3 contains 15 residues. Per germline, CDR1 SQVTM and CDR2 ANQGSEA. This clonotype was obtained from a man aged 18 to 35 in good health. Source material: naive CD8+ T cells sorted from blood. The chain has TRBV29-1 and TRBJ2-3, with D possibly TRBD2 on 5 matching bases. CDR3 nucleotides: TGCAGCGTTCAGAGTTTCGGGATAAGCGCAGATACGCAGTATTTT. Translation: CSVQSFGISADTQYF.